The TCR beta chain described here comes from a study of blood T cell repertoires in COVID-19. Study at large: The cDNA or gDNA used as material had been derived from T cells, B-cell-depleted T cells, or PBMCs.

Method: immunoSEQ multiplex PCR; TCRdb's copy keeps in-frame clones and lacks some. The sample holds about 250,000 clones, around 84% seen once. V was pared by 0 bases and J by 0 bases, with 4 bases between. The CDR3 loop spans 14 amino acids. Germline-derived CDR1 and CDR2 are SGHAT and FQNNGV. The V and J genes are TRBV11-2 and TRBJ2-3; D call uncertain. The sequence derives from a woman between 35 and 50 years old who had recovered from COVID-19. Sequenced input: peripheral blood. The CDR3 nucleotides read TGTGCCAGCAGCTTAGAGGCTAGCACAGATACGCAGTATTTT. It codes for CASSLEASTDTQYF.